This entry concerns a single T cell receptor beta chain. Germline V CDR1 and CDR2: LNHDA, SQIVND (reference sequence). CDR3 length equals 12 residues. The ends were cut back, 6 bases at V and 4 bases at J, with 9 bases in the middle. The repertoire was sequenced with immunoSEQ multiplex PCR; TCRdb's copy has only in-frame clones and lacks some. The sample has 85,000 to 120,000 clones, over 55% seen once. The data stem from a study of blood T cell repertoires in COVID-19. Looking at the study overall: T cells, B-cell-depleted T cells, or PBMCs supplied cDNA or gDNA.

The TCR was taken from a human donor with acute or convalescent COVID-19. The donor label of this sample is uncertain. The V and J genes are TRBV19 and TRBJ1-1, with D possibly matching TRBD1 (6 bases). Material for sequencing was peripheral blood. Here the CDR3 DNA reads TGTGCCAGTAGAACAGGGTCCACTGAAGCTTTCTTT. Amino acids: CASRTGSTEAFF.